The 23 T cell receptor beta chains below all came from one sample that was sequenced in a study of glioma-infiltrating T cells after dendritic cell vaccination. Here immunoSEQ multiplex PCR was the method, and the copy in TCRdb shows in-frame clones only, minus some. The sample lists roughly 50,000 clones; about 89% were seen once. Time point in this sample: after dendritic cell vaccination, including at tumor progression/relapse. The specimen was blood, collected after dendritic cell vaccination. These receptors came from a human donor with glioblastoma.

This rearrangement joins TRBV27 to TRBJ2-7, with 9 bases lining up with TRBD1. The J segment lost 4 bases and the V segment lost 7 bases, leaving 8 bases of the junction unmatched. CDR3 length: 14 amino acids. Germline lookup yields CDR1 MNHEY and CDR2 SMNVEV (reference sequence). The CDR3 DNA is TGTGCCAGCACCTCCAGGGACAGGGTGTACGAGCAGTACTTC. Encoded protein: CASTSRDRVYEQYF.

This clone was detected only a few times. This chain uses TRBV4-3 with TRBJ2-5, with D perhaps matching TRBD2 (5 bases). V dropped 4 bases and J dropped 4 bases, with 10 bases sitting between them. The length of the CDR3 is 13 residues. CDR1 is LGHNA and CDR2 is YSLEER in the germline V gene. CDR3 DNA sequence: TGCGCCAGCAGCCGTCTGGCGGGAGAGACCCAGTACTTC. This translates into CASSRLAGETQYF.

The chain combines TRBV19 with TRBJ2-2, with D hard to call. Per the germline V gene, CDR1 is LNHDA and CDR2 is SQIVND (reference sequence). Trimming removed 7 bases from V and 8 bases from J, with 14 bases in between. CDR3 size: 13 residues. The DNA for the CDR3 is TGTGCCAGTACTCCCGTAGCTTGGGGGGAGCTGTTTTTT. Translation: CASTPVAWGELFF.

The chain couples TRBV27 to TRBJ1-5; unclear D gene. With 8 bases removed from V and 5 bases from J, the gap between germline ends came to 16 bases. This CDR3 spans 14 amino acids. CDR1 MNHEY and CDR2 SMNVEV come from the germline V gene (reference sequence). This CDR3 reads CASGHLWGDQPQHF. CDR3 bases: TGTGCCAGCGGCCATTTATGGGGAGATCAGCCCCAGCATTTT.

The genes are TRBV10-3 and TRBJ2-7; TRBD2 agrees at 16 bases. Trimming took 7 bases from V and 6 from J; bases not matched to a gene: 9. The CDR3 contains 16 residues. Germline V gene sequence: CDR1 ENHRY, CDR2 SYGVKD. CDR3 sequence reads: CAIKGTSGRETLEQYF. The CDR3 DNA reads as TGTGCCATCAAAGGGACTAGCGGGAGGGAGACCCTCGAGCAGTACTTC.

The chain uses TRBV19 and TRBJ2-7, with 7 nucleotides matching TRBD2. The ends lost 4 bases at V and 4 bases at J; junction bases unmatched: 10. This CDR3 region has 15 residues. Germline loops: CDR1 LNHDA, CDR2 SQIVND (reference sequence). The DNA for the CDR3 is TGTGCCAGTAGTACTTCGGGGGGTGCGCTATACGAGCAGTACTTC. This encodes CASSTSGGALYEQYF.

The chain joins TRBV30 to TRBJ2-7; 8 nucleotides agree with TRBD1. Trimming cost V 4 bases and J 2 bases; bases outside gene matches: 13. Germline V gene lookup returns CDR1 GTSNPN and CDR2 SVGIG (reference sequence). CDR3 length: 16 amino acids. Here the CDR3 DNA reads TGTGCCTGGAAGGACAGGGCAATCTCGAACACCTACGAGCAGTACTTC. Protein sequence: CAWKDRAISNTYEQYF. Complete variable domain (other parts from reference TRBV30 and TRBJ2-7): SQTIHQWPATLVQPVGSPLSLECTVEGTSNPNLYWYRQAAGRGLQLLFYSVGIGQISSEVPQNLSASRPQDRQFILSSKKLLLSDSGFYLCAWKDRAISNTYEQYFGPGTRLTVT.

This chain links TRBV7-3 with TRBJ1-1; perhaps TRBD1 as D (5 bases). CDR1 is SGHTA and CDR2 is FQGTGA in the germline V gene. The CDR3 is 14 residues long. The V end was cut by 2 bases, the J end by 5 bases, with 12 bases between. This chain's CDR3 is CASSLRQGGTEAFF. The CDR3 DNA reads TGTGCCAGCAGCTTACGCCAGGGCGGAACTGAAGCTTTCTTT. Together with reference TRBV7-3 and TRBJ1-1, the CDR3 gives the full variable domain: GAGVSQTPSNKVTEKGKYVELRCDPISGHTALYWYRQSLGQGPEFLIYFQGTGAADDSGLPNDRFFAVRPEGSVSTLKIQRTERGDSAVYLCASSLRQGGTEAFFGQGTRLTVV.

This chain uses TRBV28 with TRBJ1-3; D is unresolved. The CDR3 length is 15 residues. V shed 5 bases and J shed 0 bases, with 11 bases lying between them. Germline loops: CDR1 MDHEN, CDR2 SYDVKM. The chain's CDR3 is CASSLSQFSGNTIYF. For the CDR3, the DNA is TGTGCCAGCAGTCTCTCTCAGTTCTCTGGAAACACCATATATTTT.

This clone was detected only a few times. The chain combines TRBV2 with TRBJ1-5, with D hard to call. The CDR3 extends over 13 amino acids. V lost 7 bases and J lost 4, with 11 bases in between. Germline loops: CDR1 SNHLY, CDR2 FYNNEI. CDR3 region: CASTVFENQPQHF. The CDR3 nucleotides are TGTGCCAGCACCGTATTCGAGAATCAGCCCCAGCATTTT.

This chain connects TRBV5-4 to TRBJ2-1, with 12 bases lining up with TRBD2. V dropped 4 bases and J dropped 8; count of bases not matched to a gene: 7. The length of the CDR3 is 15 residues. Germline-derived CDR1 and CDR2 are SGHNT and YYREEE (reference sequence). The CDR3 sequence is CASSPSGRAGYEQFF. CDR3 DNA: TGTGCCAGCAGCCCTAGCGGGAGGGCCGGCTATGAGCAGTTCTTC.

The chain carries TRBV19 and TRBJ2-1; a weak D match, TRBD1 (5 bases). The CDR3 has 13 residues. CDR1 LNHDA and CDR2 SQIVND come from the germline V gene (reference sequence). Trimming stripped 5 bases from V and 10 bases from J, with 15 bases between. The CDR3 here is CASSSPLRVEQFF. CDR3 DNA sequence: TGTGCCAGTAGTTCACCCCTCAGGGTCGAGCAGTTCTTC.

The chain couples TRBV9 to TRBJ2-7, with 7 bases that match TRBD2. This CDR3 has 15 amino acids. V gave up 0 bases and J gave up 5 bases; unmatched junction bases: 8. The germline V gene encodes CDR1 SGDLS and CDR2 YYNGEE. Written as DNA, the CDR3 is TGTGCCAGCAGCGTAGCTGAGGGAGGGCCGGACGAGCAGTACTTC. As protein: CASSVAEGGPDEQYF.

The chain combines TRBV19 with TRBJ1-5; 9 bases map to TRBD1. Germline CDR1 is LNHDA and CDR2 is SQIVND (reference sequence). V trimming: 7 bases; J trimming: 7 bases; junction bases outside the gene matches: 8. The CDR3 length is 14 residues. Here the CDR3 reads CASNPTGGGQPQHF. CDR3 coding DNA: TGTGCCAGTAACCCGACAGGGGGAGGCCAGCCCCAGCATTTT. Full variable domain (rest looked up from reference TRBV19 and TRBJ1-5): DGGITQSPKYLFRKEGQNVTLSCEQNLNHDAMYWYRQDPGQGLRLIYYSQIVNDFQKGDIAEGYSVSREKKESFPLTVTSAQKNPTAFYLCASNPTGGGQPQHFGDGTRLSIL.

V gene TRBV15 combines with J gene TRBJ2-3, with TRBD2 as a possible D gene (6 bases). Germline V lookup: CDR1 LNHNV, CDR2 YYDKDF (reference sequence). This CDR3 comprises 14 residues. The V and J ends lost 4 bases and 9 bases respectively, with 17 bases between them. The CDR3 sequence is CATSNSGGKLTQYF. CDR3 coding DNA: TGTGCCACCAGCAATAGCGGTGGTAAGTTGACGCAGTATTTT.

The V call is TRBV2, the J call TRBJ2-5, with 7 bases aligning to TRBD2. Per the germline V gene, CDR1 is SNHLY and CDR2 is FYNNEI. The CDR3 has 13 residues. The junction had 6 bases not matched to a gene; V was cut back by 11 bases and J by 0 bases. For the CDR3, the DNA is TGTGCCGTGGGGAGGGAGTACCAAGAGACCCAGTACTTC. Encoded protein: CAVGREYQETQYF.

CDR3 bases: TGTGCCAGCAGTGAATGGTCGACAGGCAATCAGCCCCAGCATTTT. Translating it yields CASSEWSTGNQPQHF. The chain recombines TRBV6-1 with TRBJ1-5; D may be TRBD1 (5 bases). The length of the CDR3 is 15 residues. CDR1 and CDR2 (germline): MNHNS, SASEGT. V lost 2 bases and J 2 bases, leaving 10 bases between the germline ends.

In its sample, this clone ranks as medium-sized. The V and J genes are TRBV10-3 and TRBJ1-5, with a weak D call TRBD1 (6 bases). The CDR3 has 14 residues. The germline V and J ends were trimmed by 2 bases and 9 bases, with 14 bases remaining between them. CDR1 and CDR2 from the germline V gene are ENHRY and SYGVKD. The CDR3 reads CAISETNREWPQHF. CDR3 nucleotides: TGTGCCATCAGTGAGACGAACAGGGAGTGGCCCCAGCATTTT.

This chain joins TRBV5-4 and TRBJ2-2; 8 nucleotides line up with TRBD2. The CDR3 runs 16 residues. Unmatched junction bases numbered 6, after V lost 4 bases and J lost 1 base. Per the germline V gene, CDR1 is SGHNT and CDR2 is YYREEE (reference sequence). This CDR3 is CASSAISGKNTGELFF. CDR3 coding DNA: TGTGCCAGCAGCGCTATTAGCGGGAAGAACACCGGGGAGCTGTTTTTT.

This clone was found once. V is TRBV19 and J is TRBJ2-1, with 11 bases fitting TRBD2. V was clipped by 5 bases and J by 4 bases; unmatched bases: 1. There are 14 residues in the CDR3. Germline V gene sequence: CDR1 LNHDA, CDR2 SQIVND (reference sequence). CDR3 loop: CASSGLAGYNEQFF. CDR3 nucleotide sequence: TGTGCCAGTAGTGGACTAGCGGGTTACAATGAGCAGTTCTTC.

CDR3 protein: CASSLLPGGEQFF. The CDR3 DNA follows: TGTGCCAGCAGCTTACTACCAGGTGGTGAGCAGTTCTTC. This chain links TRBV7-2 with TRBJ2-1; no clear D. Trimming cost V 2 bases and J 9 bases, with 11 bases left between them. This CDR3 spans 13 amino acids. Germline assignment: CDR1 SGHTA and CDR2 FQGNSA.

The rearrangement uses TRBV18 and TRBJ1-2, with TRBD1 matching 8 bases. CDR3 size: 14 residues. With V trimmed by 4 bases and J by 6 bases, 7 bases remained unmatched. The germline V gene encodes CDR1 KGHSH and CDR2 LQKENI. In DNA, the CDR3 is TGTGCCAGCTCACAATCGAGGACAGGGCATGGCTACACCTTC. It yields the protein CASSQSRTGHGYTF.

The chain joins TRBV19 to TRBJ1-4; D might be TRBD1 (6 bases). The CDR3 runs to 12 residues. Germline CDR1 and CDR2: LNHDA and SQIVND (reference sequence). The V end was cut by 7 bases, the J end by 6 bases, with 9 bases between. CDR3 residues: CASTKGDEKLFF. In nucleotides, the CDR3 is TGTGCCAGTACCAAGGGGGATGAAAAACTGTTTTTT.